This T cell receptor beta chain was identified during a study of T cell responses to AZD1222 COVID-19 vaccine. Germline-derived CDR1 and CDR2 are MNHEY and SVGEGT. The CDR3 extends over 14 amino acids. J was trimmed by 7 bases and V by 6 bases; bases with no gene match: 7. Worth noting for this clone: Its antigen is not identified.

Findings and limits, study-wide: There were repertoire samples only from the period after the peak T cell response. Only a handful of AZD1222 recipients tested seropositive at baseline. White British ancestry dominated among donors, who included more females, and clonal diversity was possibly underestimated.

Profiled with immunoSEQ multiplex PCR; TCRdb holds only in-frame clones, not every one. The data show about 180,000 clones, about 86% seen once. V gene TRBV6-2 or TRBV6-3 combines with J gene TRBJ1-5, with 9 bases identical to TRBD1. The sequence came from an adult who received the AZD1222 COVID-19 vaccine. The sample in question was peripheral blood, obtained 28 days after the second AZD1222 dose. CDR3 sequence: CASSPGTGLQPQHF. DNA for the CDR3: TGTGCCAGCAGCCCCGGGACAGGGCTGCAGCCCCAGCATTTT.